This TCR beta chain is drawn from a study of T cell changes during pregnancy in multiple sclerosis. V was shortened by 5 bases and J by 0 bases, with 15 bases between the two germline ends. The CDR3 has 16 amino acids. Germline assignment: CDR1 SGHVS and CDR2 FQNEAQ. Assay: immunoSEQ multiplex PCR; the TCRdb copy retains only in-frame clones and omits some. The data hold 83,000 or so clones, with around 94% observed a single time. J is TRBJ2-3 and V is TRBV7-8; D perhaps matches TRBD2 (6 bases). This clonotype originated in a female donor in good health, enrolled as a control in a pregnancy study. Source: peripheral blood, taken after pregnancy. The CDR3 bases are TGTGCCAGCAGCATCCGTAGCGGCCCTAGCACAGATACGCAGTATTTT. Its translation is CASSIRSGPSTDTQYF.